This TCR beta chain comes out of a study of CD8 T cells in ankylosing spondylitis. Molecular-barcoded quantitative 5'-RACE produced these TCR beta libraries. TCRdb recomputed calls from the 5' RACE reads with MiXCR, one row per CDR3 protein. This table holds 220,000 or so distinct CDR3 sequences, over 9.5% found once. Findings and limits, study-wide: Relatively rare in peripheral blood, disease-linked clones were also CD8+.

Only a few counts were recorded for this clonotype. Its target is not known. The receptor's source is a male donor with ankylosing spondylitis or in good health (not recorded which). Specimen: blood, either unsorted or a sorted T cell fraction (not recorded which).

The CDR3 here is CASSLGRGDRNQPQHF. The CDR3 nucleotides are TGTGCCAGCAGCTTAGGGAGGGGGGACCGCAATCAGCCCCAGCATTTT. The V and J genes are TRBV5-6 and TRBJ1-5; D may be TRBD1 (6 bases). V lost 2 bases, J lost 2 bases, and 14 bases lay in between. This CDR3 has 16 residues. Germline lookup yields CDR1 SGHDT and CDR2 YYEEEE.